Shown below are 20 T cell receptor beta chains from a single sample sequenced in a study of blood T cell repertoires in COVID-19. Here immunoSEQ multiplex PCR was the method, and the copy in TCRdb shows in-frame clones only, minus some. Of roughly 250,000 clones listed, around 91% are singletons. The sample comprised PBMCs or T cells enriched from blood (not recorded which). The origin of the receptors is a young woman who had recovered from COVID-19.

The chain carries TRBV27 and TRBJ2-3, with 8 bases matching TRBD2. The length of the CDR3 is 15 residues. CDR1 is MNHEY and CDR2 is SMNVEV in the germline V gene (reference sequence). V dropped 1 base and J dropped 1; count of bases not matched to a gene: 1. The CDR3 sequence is CASSLWRGGTDTQYF. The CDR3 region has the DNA TGTGCCAGCAGTTTATGGCGGGGGGGCACAGATACGCAGTATTTT.

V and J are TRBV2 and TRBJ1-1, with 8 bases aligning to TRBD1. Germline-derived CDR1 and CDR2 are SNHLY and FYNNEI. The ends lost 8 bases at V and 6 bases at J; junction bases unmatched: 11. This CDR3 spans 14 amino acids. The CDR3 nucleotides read TGTGCCAGCTCCCTGAGCCAACAGGGGGCTGAAGCTTTCTTT. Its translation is CASSLSQQGAEAFF.

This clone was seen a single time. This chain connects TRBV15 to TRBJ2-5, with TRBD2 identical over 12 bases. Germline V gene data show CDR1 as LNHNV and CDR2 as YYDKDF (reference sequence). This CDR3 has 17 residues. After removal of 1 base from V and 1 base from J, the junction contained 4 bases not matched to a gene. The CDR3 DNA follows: TGTGCCACCAGCAGAGGGACTAGCGGGATGAGCCAAGAGACCCAGTACTTC. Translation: CATSRGTSGMSQETQYF.

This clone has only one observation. The CDR3 protein is CASSQDADIAYEQYF. In nucleotides, the CDR3 is TGTGCCAGCAGCCAAGATGCCGACATAGCCTACGAGCAGTACTTC. The chain has TRBV3-1 (or the pseudogene TRBV3-2) and TRBJ2-7; D uncertain. Looked up from germline, CDR1 is LGHDT and CDR2 is YNNKEL (reference sequence). The CDR3 spans 15 residues. The V end lost 0 bases, the J end lost 2 bases, and 11 bases lay between the germline ends.

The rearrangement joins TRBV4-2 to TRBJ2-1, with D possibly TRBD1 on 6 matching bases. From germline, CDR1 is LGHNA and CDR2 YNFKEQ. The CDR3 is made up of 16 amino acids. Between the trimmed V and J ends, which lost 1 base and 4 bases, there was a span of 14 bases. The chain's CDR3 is CASSQAMAGVYNEQFF. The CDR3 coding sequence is TGTGCCAGCAGCCAAGCCATGGCAGGGGTTTACAATGAGCAGTTCTTC.

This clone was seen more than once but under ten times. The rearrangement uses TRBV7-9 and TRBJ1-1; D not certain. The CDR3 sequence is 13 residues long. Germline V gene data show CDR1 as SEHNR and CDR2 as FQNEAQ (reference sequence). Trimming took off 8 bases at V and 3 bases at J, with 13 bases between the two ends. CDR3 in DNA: TGTGCCAGCGCCCGACGGGTCGACACTGAAGCTTTCTTT. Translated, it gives CASARRVDTEAFF.

The CDR3 nucleotides are TGTGCCAGCAGCCTCCGACAGGGGAACTCCTACGAGCAGTACTTC. It yields the protein CASSLRQGNSYEQYF. The rearrangement joins TRBV13 to TRBJ2-7; 8 nucleotides line up with TRBD1. The CDR3 sequence is 15 residues long. Trimming removed 5 bases from V and 0 bases from J; junction bases left unmatched: 6. The germline V gene has CDR1 PRHDT and CDR2 FYEKMQ (reference sequence). Based on the CDR3 plus reference TRBV13 and TRBJ2-7, the full variable domain is AAGVIQSPRHLIKEKRETATLKCYPIPRHDTVYWYQQGPGQDPQFLISFYEKMQSDKGSIPDRFSAQQFSDYHSELNMSSLELGDSALYFCASSLRQGNSYEQYFGPGTRLTVT.

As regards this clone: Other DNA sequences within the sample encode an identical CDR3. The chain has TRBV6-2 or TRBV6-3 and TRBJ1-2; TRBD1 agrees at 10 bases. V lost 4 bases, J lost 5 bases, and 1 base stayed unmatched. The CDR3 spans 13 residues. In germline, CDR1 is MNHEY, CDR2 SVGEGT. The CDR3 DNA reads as TGTGCCAGCAGTTTGGACAGGGGGTATGGCTACACCTTC. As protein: CASSLDRGYGYTF.

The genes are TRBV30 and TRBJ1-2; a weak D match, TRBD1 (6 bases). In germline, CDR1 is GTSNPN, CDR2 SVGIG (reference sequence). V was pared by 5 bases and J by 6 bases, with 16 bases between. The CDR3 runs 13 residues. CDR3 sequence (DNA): TGTGCCTGGGCCAAACAGGGTGGCGATGGCTACACCTTC. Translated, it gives CAWAKQGGDGYTF.

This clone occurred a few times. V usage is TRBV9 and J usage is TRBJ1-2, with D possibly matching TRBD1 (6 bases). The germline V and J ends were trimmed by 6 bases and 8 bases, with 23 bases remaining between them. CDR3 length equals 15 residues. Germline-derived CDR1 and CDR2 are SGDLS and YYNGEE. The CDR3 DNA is TGTGCCAGCAACCTAAACACAGGGAGCCTTGGCGGCTACACCTTC. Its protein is CASNLNTGSLGGYTF.

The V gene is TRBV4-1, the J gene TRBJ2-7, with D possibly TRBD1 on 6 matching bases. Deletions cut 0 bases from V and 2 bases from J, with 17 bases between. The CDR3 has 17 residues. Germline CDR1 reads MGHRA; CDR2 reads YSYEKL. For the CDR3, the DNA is TGCGCCAGCAGCCAAGATATTCCGACAGGACCAACCTACGAGCAGTACTTC. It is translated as CASSQDIPTGPTYEQYF.

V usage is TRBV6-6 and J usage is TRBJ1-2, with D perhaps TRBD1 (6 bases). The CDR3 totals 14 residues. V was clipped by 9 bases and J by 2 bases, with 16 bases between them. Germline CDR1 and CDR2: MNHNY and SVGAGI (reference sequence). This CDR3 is CARPDRIKNYGYTF. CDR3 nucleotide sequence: TGTGCCAGACCCGACAGGATCAAAAACTATGGCTACACCTTC.

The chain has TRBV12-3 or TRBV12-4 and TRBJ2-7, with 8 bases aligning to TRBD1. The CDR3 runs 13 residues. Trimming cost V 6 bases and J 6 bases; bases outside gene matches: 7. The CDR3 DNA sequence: TGTGCCAGCAGAGCCGGACAGGGCATCGAGCAGTACTTC. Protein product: CASRAGQGIEQYF.

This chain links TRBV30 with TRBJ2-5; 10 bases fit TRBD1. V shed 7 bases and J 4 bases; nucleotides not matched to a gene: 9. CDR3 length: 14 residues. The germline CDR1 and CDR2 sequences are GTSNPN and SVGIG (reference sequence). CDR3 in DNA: TGTGCCTCATCACCGGGACAGGGGAGAGAGACCCAGTACTTC. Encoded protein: CASSPGQGRETQYF.

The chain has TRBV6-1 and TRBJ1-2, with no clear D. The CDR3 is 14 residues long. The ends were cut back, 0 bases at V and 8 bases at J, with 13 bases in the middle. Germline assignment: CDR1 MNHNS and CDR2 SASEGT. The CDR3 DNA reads TGTGCCAGCAGTGAAGCCCCCGGAGGGAGGGGCTACACCTTC. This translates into CASSEAPGGRGYTF.

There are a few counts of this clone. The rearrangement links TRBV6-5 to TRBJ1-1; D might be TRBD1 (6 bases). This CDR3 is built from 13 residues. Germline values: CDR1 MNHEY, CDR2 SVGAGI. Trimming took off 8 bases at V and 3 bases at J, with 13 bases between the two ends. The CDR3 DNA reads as TGTGCCAGCTCAAGGGGGAGACACACTGAAGCTTTCTTT. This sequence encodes CASSRGRHTEAFF.

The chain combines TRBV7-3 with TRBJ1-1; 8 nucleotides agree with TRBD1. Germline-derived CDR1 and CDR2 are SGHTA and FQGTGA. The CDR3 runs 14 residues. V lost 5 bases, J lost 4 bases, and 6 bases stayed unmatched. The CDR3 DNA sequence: TGTGCCAGCAGCCCAGGGGGCTTGGGCACTGAAGCTTTCTTT. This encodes CASSPGGLGTEAFF.

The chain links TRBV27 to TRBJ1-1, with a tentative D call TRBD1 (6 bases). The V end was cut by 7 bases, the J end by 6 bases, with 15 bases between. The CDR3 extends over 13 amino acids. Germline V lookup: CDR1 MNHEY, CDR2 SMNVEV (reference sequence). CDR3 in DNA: TGTGCCAGCACCACCCTAGGGGGGGCTGAAGCTTTCTTT. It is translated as CASTTLGGAEAFF.

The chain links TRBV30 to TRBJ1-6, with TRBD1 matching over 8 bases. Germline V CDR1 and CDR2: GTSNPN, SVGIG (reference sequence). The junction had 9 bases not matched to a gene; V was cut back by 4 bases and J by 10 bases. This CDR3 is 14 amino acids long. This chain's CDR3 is CAWNPGQDYSPLHF. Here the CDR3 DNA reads TGTGCCTGGAACCCGGGACAGGACTACTCACCCCTCCACTTT.

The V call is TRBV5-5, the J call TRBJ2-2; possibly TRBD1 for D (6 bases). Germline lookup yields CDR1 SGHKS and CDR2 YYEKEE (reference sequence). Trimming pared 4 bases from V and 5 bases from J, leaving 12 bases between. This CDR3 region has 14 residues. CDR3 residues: CASSLTGSTGELFF. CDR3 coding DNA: TGTGCCAGCAGCCTGACAGGTTCAACCGGGGAGCTGTTTTTT.